This entry is about one T cell receptor (beta chain). This specimen comes from a study of T cell changes during pregnancy in multiple sclerosis. Trimming removed 5 bases from V and 3 bases from J; junction bases left unmatched: 6. The CDR3 length is 16 residues. Germline CDR1 reads LNHDA; CDR2 reads SQIVND (reference sequence). Some clones are missing from TCRdb's copy, which holds only in-frame ones; the method was immunoSEQ multiplex PCR. The top ten hold around 0.22% of the sample, which has 75,000 to 90,000 clones, 90% to 95% seen once. The chain recombines TRBV19 with TRBJ2-1; TRBD2 agrees at 11 bases. Sequencing was performed on CD4+ T cells from peripheral blood mononuclear cells, taken before pregnancy. This TCR came from a female donor with multiple sclerosis, enrolled in a pregnancy study. Here the CDR3 reads CASSPTGTSGYNEQFF. CDR3 in DNA: TGTGCCAGTAGTCCGACCGGGACTAGCGGCTACAATGAGCAGTTCTTC.